These 29 T cell receptor beta chains share one sample of origin, sequenced in a study of T-cell reconstitution after alpha-beta-depleted transplantation in children. For TCRbeta, the library was prepared with unique molecular identifiers. One entry per CDR3 protein results from TCRdb running MiXCR on the PCR reads. The sample has about 610,000 distinct CDR3 sequences, about 11% seen once; the top ten hold about 4.2%. This specimen consisted of PBMCs from the stem cell graft donor, obtained from the stem cell graft. These receptor sequences come from a human donor who donated a stem cell graft to a child with acute myeloid leukemia.

This clonotype was detected many times. V usage is TRBV4-2 and J usage is TRBJ2-3; no firm D call. The CDR3 extends over 17 amino acids. The germline gives CDR1 LGHNA, CDR2 YNFKEQ. Trimming removed 0 bases from V and 4 bases from J, with 17 bases in between. CDR3 in amino acids: CASSQELSPGLADTQYF. DNA of the CDR3: TGTGCCAGCAGCCAAGAGCTTTCACCGGGTTTAGCAGATACGCAGTATTTT.

This clonotype was counted ten times or more. This chain connects TRBV6-2 or TRBV6-3 to TRBJ2-4, with 7 bases identical to TRBD1. The CDR3 consists of 17 residues. V dropped 5 bases and J dropped 0; count of bases not matched to a gene: 10. Germline values: CDR1 MNHEY, CDR2 SVGEGT. CDR3 in amino acids: CASSPNYRDRAKNIQYF. DNA for the CDR3: TGTGCCAGCAGTCCAAACTACCGGGACAGAGCCAAAAACATTCAGTACTTC.

The chain recombines TRBV6-2 or TRBV6-3 with TRBJ2-1; D not certain. Germline lookup yields CDR1 MNHEY and CDR2 SVGEGT. There are 12 residues in the CDR3. Deletions cut 6 bases from V and 12 bases from J, with 15 bases between. CDR3 amino acids: CASRATGFGQFF. For the CDR3, the DNA is TGTGCCAGCAGAGCCACGGGTTTCGGGCAGTTCTTC.

This rearrangement joins TRBV20-1 to TRBJ2-1; 14 bases map to TRBD2. With V trimmed by 6 bases and J by 5 bases, 6 bases remained unmatched. The length of the CDR3 is 15 residues. Germline-derived CDR1 and CDR2 are DFQATT and SNEGSKA (reference sequence). DNA of the CDR3: TGCAGTGCCCGACCGGGACTAGCGGGGGACAATGAGCAGTTCTTC. Protein: CSARPGLAGDNEQFF.

This clonotype was counted a few times. The chain has TRBV20-1 and TRBJ2-2; 7 bases match TRBD1. In germline, CDR1 is DFQATT, CDR2 SNEGSKA (reference sequence). This CDR3 has 15 amino acids. Trimming cost V 6 bases and J 2 bases; bases outside gene matches: 9. The CDR3 loop reads CSAVDRLLNTGELFF. CDR3 in DNA: TGCAGTGCCGTGGACAGGCTCTTAAACACCGGGGAGCTGTTTTTT.

This chain uses TRBV29-1 with TRBJ2-1; D is undetermined. The V gene's germline CDR1 is SQVTM and CDR2 ANQGSEA. The CDR3 extends over 13 amino acids. V shed 6 bases and J shed 2 bases, with 11 bases lying between them. The CDR3 nucleotides read TGCAGCGTGAGCTCGGTGGCCTACAATGAGCAGTTCTTC. Amino acids: CSVSSVAYNEQFF.

This chain's CDR3 is CATSDLTGRGTQYF. DNA for the CDR3: TGTGCCACCAGTGATTTGACAGGTAGAGGGACCCAGTACTTC. This rearrangement joins TRBV24-1 to TRBJ2-5; D is possibly TRBD1 (5 bases). The CDR3 totals 14 residues. The germline gives CDR1 KGHDR, CDR2 SFDVKD. Trimming stripped 0 bases from V and 7 bases from J, with 11 bases between.

This clonotype was recorded a few times. The genes are TRBV6-1 and TRBJ2-7, with 7 bases matching TRBD2. V was pared by 6 bases and J by 5 bases, with 16 bases of the junction left unmatched. Germline V lookup: CDR1 MNHNS, CDR2 SASEGT. This CDR3 is built from 16 residues. CDR3 sequence (DNA): TGTGCCAGCAGAACGCGTGGGGGAGGGCCTTCCCACGAGCAGTACTTC. Amino acids: CASRTRGGGPSHEQYF.

The chain couples TRBV15 to TRBJ1-6; 9 nucleotides align to TRBD1. V trimming: 1 base; J trimming: 7 bases; junction bases outside the gene matches: 5. The CDR3 runs 16 residues. Germline loops: CDR1 LNHNV, CDR2 YYDKDF (reference sequence). The CDR3 sequence: CATSRGRQGGNSPLHF. The CDR3 DNA sequence: TGTGCCACCAGCAGAGGCCGACAGGGGGGAAATTCACCCCTCCACTTT. The full variable domain, its missing parts supplied by reference TRBV15 and TRBJ1-6, is DAMVIQNPRYQVTQFGKPVTLSCSQTLNHNVMYWYQQKSSQAPKLLFHYYDKDFNNEADTPDNFQSRRPNTSFCFLDIRSPGLGDTAMYLCATSRGRQGGNSPLHFGNGTRLTVT.

This chain uses TRBV6-4 with TRBJ1-1; no reliable D call. The CDR3 is 14 residues long. Germline V CDR1 and CDR2: MRHNA, SNTAGT. The germline V and J ends were trimmed by 6 bases and 1 base, with 12 bases remaining between them. The CDR3 sequence: CASRNSDRNTEAFF. As DNA, the CDR3 is TGTGCCAGCAGGAATAGTGACCGGAACACTGAAGCTTTCTTT.

The genes are TRBV11-2 and TRBJ1-1, with D unresolved. With 5 bases removed from V and 6 bases from J, the gap between germline ends came to 10 bases. CDR1 and CDR2 (germline): SGHAT, FQNNGV. This CDR3 spans 12 amino acids. The CDR3 is CASSRGDAEAFF. The CDR3 coding sequence is TGTGCCAGCAGCCGAGGTGACGCTGAAGCTTTCTTT.

This clonotype was seen at least ten times. This chain links TRBV7-6 with TRBJ2-1, with D possibly called TRBD1 or TRBD2 (5 bases each). Germline lookup yields CDR1 SGHVS and CDR2 FNYEAQ. The V and J ends lost 5 bases and 0 bases respectively, with 14 bases between them. The CDR3 is 16 amino acids. Here the CDR3 reads CASSASGASSYNEQFF. The CDR3 region has the DNA TGTGCCAGCAGCGCCTCCGGGGCTAGCTCCTACAATGAGCAGTTCTTC.

This clonotype was picked up a small number of times. CDR3 in DNA: TGCAGCGTTTTTGGGGACAGCTCCTACGAGCAGTACTTC. This encodes CSVFGDSSYEQYF. The V and J genes are TRBV29-1 and TRBJ2-7; 7 nucleotides align to TRBD1. The CDR3 has 13 residues. J gave up 0 bases and V 5 bases, and 4 bases lay outside the gene matches. Germline V gene lookup returns CDR1 SQVTM and CDR2 ANQGSEA.

A few counts support this clonotype. The chain has TRBV7-9 and TRBJ2-1; D is perhaps TRBD1 (5 bases). With 0 bases removed from V and 4 bases from J, the gap between germline ends came to 16 bases. This CDR3 comprises 17 residues. Germline V CDR1 and CDR2: SEHNR, FQNEAQ (reference sequence). CDR3 region: CASSLALGQSIYNEQFF. The DNA for the CDR3 is TGTGCCAGCAGCTTAGCGCTGGGGCAATCAATTTACAATGAGCAGTTCTTC.

A remark on this clonotype: A much larger clonotype is one base distant, so this may be a read error. This chain joins TRBV7-9 and TRBJ1-1; 10 nucleotides agree with TRBD1. The germline V gene has CDR1 SEHNR and CDR2 FQNEAQ (reference sequence). The trim removed 7 bases at V and 5 bases at J, leaving 10 bases unmatched. The CDR3 totals 15 residues. The CDR3 DNA reads as TGTGCCAGCATATTGGGACAGGGGTCTTGGACTGAAGCTTTCTTT. This codes for CASILGQGSWTEAFF.

This clonotype was counted a few times. The CDR3 coding sequence is TGCAGTGCTTTACAGGGTTTAGAGACCCAGTACTTC. Translating it yields CSALQGLETQYF. The J gene is TRBJ2-5, the V gene TRBV20-1; a possible D gene is TRBD1 (6 bases). CDR3 size: 12 residues. Germline loops: CDR1 DFQATT, CDR2 SNEGSKA (reference sequence). Trimming shortened V by 5 bases and J by 4 bases, and 11 bases separated the two germline ends.

This chain uses TRBV7-9 with TRBJ2-5, with D perhaps being TRBD1 or TRBD2 (6 bases each). Per germline, CDR1 SEHNR and CDR2 FQNEAQ (reference sequence). This CDR3 spans 16 amino acids. V lost 5 bases, J lost 4 bases, and 20 bases lay in between. CDR3 residues: CASSPDRLEGGETQYF. CDR3 DNA sequence: TGTGCCAGCAGCCCCGACAGGCTGGAGGGAGGAGAGACCCAGTACTTC. Variable domain in full (rest from reference TRBV7-9 and TRBJ2-5): DTGVSQNPRHKITKRGQNVTFRCDPISEHNRLYWYRQTLGQGPEFLTYFQNEAQLEKSRLLSDRFSAERPKGSFSTLEIQRTEQGDSAMYLCASSPDRLEGGETQYFGPGTRLLVL.

This clonotype was seen a handful of times. The chain is built from TRBV20-1 and TRBJ2-1, with D possibly being TRBD2 (5 bases). This CDR3 comprises 15 residues. V lost 2 bases and J lost 0, with 11 bases in between. Germline-derived CDR1 and CDR2 are DFQATT and SNEGSKA (reference sequence). In nucleotides, the CDR3 is TGCAGTGCTAGACCGACTACGAGCTCCTACAATGAGCAGTTCTTC. It yields the protein CSARPTTSSYNEQFF.

The V gene is TRBV9, the J gene TRBJ2-4; D remains ambiguous. V lost 0 bases and J 4 bases, leaving 8 bases between the germline ends. CDR3 length equals 14 residues. Germline V gene lookup returns CDR1 SGDLS and CDR2 YYNGEE. The CDR3 nucleotides read TGTGCCAGCAGCGTAGCGGGCTCAAAAAACATTCAGTACTTC. It yields the protein CASSVAGSKNIQYF.

The chain is built from TRBV28 and TRBJ1-5; D unclear. Germline-derived CDR1 and CDR2 are MDHEN and SYDVKM. The CDR3 covers 14 residues. V was trimmed by 6 bases and J by 4 bases, leaving 13 bases between them. The CDR3 loop is CASSFVGSNQPQHF. Written as DNA, the CDR3 is TGTGCCAGCAGCTTTGTGGGGAGTAATCAGCCCCAGCATTTT.

There are a few counts of this clonotype. This chain links TRBV20-1 with TRBJ2-3, with 9 bases fitting TRBD2. The CDR3 sequence is 15 residues long. Unmatched junction bases numbered 9, after V lost 4 bases and J lost 4 bases. Germline V gives CDR1 DFQATT, CDR2 SNEGSKA (reference sequence). This CDR3 is CSATAGGPGADTQYF. The DNA for the CDR3 is TGCAGTGCTACGGCGGGAGGGCCGGGGGCAGATACGCAGTATTTT.

There are many counts of this clonotype. The chain has TRBV4-3 and TRBJ2-7; 8 positions agree with TRBD2. The germline CDR1 and CDR2 sequences are LGHNA and YSLEER. The J segment lost 4 bases and the V segment lost 1 base, leaving 6 bases of the junction unmatched. The CDR3 is 15 residues long. Written as DNA, the CDR3 is TGCGCCAGCAGCCAAGTTAGCGGGAATGGTTACGAGCAGTACTTC. It specifies CASSQVSGNGYEQYF.

The V call is TRBV18, the J call TRBJ2-7; D may correspond to TRBD1 or TRBD2 (5 bases each). The V end lost 5 bases, the J end lost 2 bases, and 10 bases lay between the germline ends. The germline gives CDR1 KGHSH, CDR2 LQKENI. The CDR3 spans 13 residues. Written as DNA, the CDR3 is TGTGCCAGCTCAACCGGGACCGCCTACGAGCAGTACTTC. It yields the protein CASSTGTAYEQYF. Based on the CDR3 plus reference TRBV18 and TRBJ2-7, the full variable domain is NAGVMQNPRHLVRRRGQEARLRCSPMKGHSHVYWYRQLPEEGLKFMVYLQKENIIDESGMPKERFSAEFPKEGPSILRIQQVVRGDSAAYFCASSTGTAYEQYFGPGTRLTVT.

This clonotype was observed at least ten times. The chain recombines TRBV3-1 with TRBJ1-5; D remains unclear. V was shortened by 0 bases and J by 7 bases, with 7 bases between the two germline ends. The CDR3 is made up of 13 amino acids. Germline loops: CDR1 LGHDT, CDR2 YNNKEL (reference sequence). This CDR3 is CASSQDPRQPQHF. CDR3 in DNA: TGTGCCAGCAGCCAAGATCCCCGGCAGCCCCAGCATTTT.

The chain recombines TRBV24-1 with TRBJ2-1; 12 positions match TRBD2. The CDR3 loop spans 18 amino acids. Germline CDR1 and CDR2: KGHDR and SFDVKD. V gave up 3 bases and J gave up 5 bases; unmatched junction bases: 10. CDR3 region: CATSDGEPGLAGDNEQFF. CDR3 coding DNA: TGTGCCACCAGTGATGGGGAACCGGGACTAGCGGGCGACAATGAGCAGTTCTTC.

The genes are TRBV4-3 and TRBJ2-6, with D perhaps being TRBD1 or TRBD2 (6 bases each). Trimming took off 0 bases at V and 1 base at J, with 13 bases between the two ends. The CDR3 has 18 amino acids. Germline CDR1 reads LGHNA; CDR2 reads YSLEER. CDR3 sequence: CASSQDFGGGSGANVLTF. The DNA of the CDR3 is TGCGCCAGCAGCCAAGATTTCGGGGGCGGTTCTGGGGCCAACGTCCTGACTTTC.

Many counts were recorded for this clonotype. The V and J genes are TRBV9 and TRBJ2-1; D unresolved. Trimming took 0 bases from V and 1 from J, leaving 5 bases between them. The CDR3 sequence is 14 residues long. The germline V gene encodes CDR1 SGDLS and CDR2 YYNGEE. This CDR3 reads CASSVGGSYNEQFF. CDR3 nucleotides: TGTGCCAGCAGCGTAGGGGGTTCCTACAATGAGCAGTTCTTC.

This clonotype was seen many times. The V gene is TRBV20-1, the J gene TRBJ1-2, with 11 bases that match TRBD1. Germline V CDR1 and CDR2: DFQATT, SNEGSKA (reference sequence). The CDR3 spans 13 residues. Unmatched junction bases numbered 5, after V lost 4 bases and J lost 7 bases. In DNA, the CDR3 is TGCAGTGCTACCAGGACAGGGGGCGGTGGCTACACCTTC. Its protein is CSATRTGGGGYTF.

In the case of this clonotype: At one end, the junction sequence differs from germline, possibly due to a read error. This chain links TRBV7-7 with TRBJ2-5; 9 bases agree with TRBD1. CDR3 length: 17 residues. Germline V lookup: CDR1 SSHAT, CDR2 FNYEAQ (reference sequence). The CDR3 coding sequence is TGTGCTAGCAGCTTAGATTTGGACAGGGGAGGACAAGAGACCCAGTACTTC. Residues: CASSLDLDRGGQETQYF.